This T cell receptor (beta chain) is drawn from a study of cytomegalovirus exposure and HLA in healthy donors. At the level of the study: HLA-typed donors were the source of around 77 million unique TCRs held in an early data release. Findings of the study overall: In a later analysis, donors in an Asian-associated ancestry cluster reportedly had fewer N-insertions in productive TCRs than the cohort mean. For presence/absence analyses, sequencing depth was assumed to be roughly uniform across donors.

This clone has only one observation. The target antigen is unknown. The PCR made use of 60 Vbeta and 13 Jbeta primers. TCRdb's copy holds only in-frame clones and misses some; the assay was immunoSEQ multiplex PCR. The top ten clones hold more than 15% of a sample with 90,000 or so clones, 55% to 75% of them seen once. J lost 0 bases, V lost 6 bases, and 4 bases had no gene match. This CDR3 contains 14 residues. Germline CDR1 reads MNHNY; CDR2 reads SVGAGI (reference sequence). The sequence was obtained from a woman younger than 30 in good health and CMV-seropositive. The sample comprised PBMCs. This sequence joins TRBV6-6 and TRBJ2-7; TRBD2 matches 8 bases. The CDR3 sequence: CASRTGTSSYEQYF. CDR3 bases: TGTGCCAGCAGAACCGGGACTAGCTCCTACGAGCAGTACTTC.